This T cell receptor (beta chain) was sequenced for a study of blood T cell repertoires in COVID-19. For the study at large: PBMCs, B-cell-depleted T cells, or T cells were the source of the cDNA or gDNA that made up the material.

Participant reports of clinical history set cohort assignment. Recovery meant two consecutive negative NP/OP PCR tests, professional clearance, or resolved symptoms. This clone was found a few times. The V end lost 3 bases, the J end lost 0 bases, and 5 bases lay between the germline ends. The CDR3 sequence is 13 residues long. Germline CDR1 is SQVTM and CDR2 is ANQGSEA. Some clones are missing from TCRdb's copy, which holds only in-frame ones; the method was immunoSEQ multiplex PCR. The sample holds hundreds of thousands of clones, 89% seen once. The gene calls are TRBV29-1 and TRBJ1-4; D remains unclear. The material sequenced was PBMCs or T cells enriched from blood (not recorded which). The TCR originated in a woman in her thirties or forties who had recovered from COVID-19. The CDR3, as DNA: TGCAGCGTTGAGGAGACAACTAATGAAAAACTGTTTTTT. Translated, it gives CSVEETTNEKLFF.